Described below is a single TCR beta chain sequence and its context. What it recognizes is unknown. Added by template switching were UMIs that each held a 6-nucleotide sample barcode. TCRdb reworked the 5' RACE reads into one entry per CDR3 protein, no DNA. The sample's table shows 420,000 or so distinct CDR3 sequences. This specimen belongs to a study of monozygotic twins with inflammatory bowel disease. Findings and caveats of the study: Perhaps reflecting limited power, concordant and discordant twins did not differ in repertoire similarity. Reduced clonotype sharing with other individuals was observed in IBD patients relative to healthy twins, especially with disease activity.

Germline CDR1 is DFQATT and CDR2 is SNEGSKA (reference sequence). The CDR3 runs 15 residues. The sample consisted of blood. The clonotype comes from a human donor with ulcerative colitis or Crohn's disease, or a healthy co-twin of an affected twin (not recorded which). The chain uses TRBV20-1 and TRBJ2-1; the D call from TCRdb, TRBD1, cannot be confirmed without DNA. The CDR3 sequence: CSAEGAPGSYNEQFF.